The 9 T cell receptor beta chains given below trace back to one sample, sequenced in a study of metastatic and nonmetastatic thyroid tumors. None of the patients had undergone any treatment ahead of thyroid surgery. TCRdb recomputed clones from the PCR reads via MiXCR. The sample holds about 20,000 clones, about 23% seen once. The sample taken for sequencing was blood. These receptors all stem from a male donor with papillary thyroid cancer or a benign thyroid nodule (not recorded which). Some clones in this sample may be carry-over from other donors' samples.

Many counts were recorded for this clone. The chain has TRBV28 and TRBJ2-2; no clear D. Deletions cut 4 bases from V and 3 bases from J, with 12 bases between. In germline, CDR1 is MDHEN, CDR2 SYDVKM. The CDR3 runs to 15 residues. CDR3 amino acids: CASSSGSGDTGELFF. The CDR3 nucleotides read TGTGCCAGCAGTTCCGGTTCGGGCGACACCGGGGAGCTGTTTTTT.

This clone was seen many times. The chain's CDR3 is CASSQDRGGLETQYF. CDR3 nucleotide sequence: TGTGCCAGCAGCCAAGATCGGGGGGGTCTGGAGACCCAGTACTTC. The chain links TRBV4-2 to TRBJ2-5; 8 bases map to TRBD2. The CDR3 loop spans 15 amino acids. Germline V gene lookup returns CDR1 LGHNA and CDR2 YNFKEQ. J was trimmed by 5 bases and V by 0 bases; bases with no gene match: 5.

This clone was counted only a few times. Germline is not matched at one junction end, which may reflect a read error. Within the sample, other DNA sequences also encode this same CDR3. This chain connects TRBV24-1 to TRBJ2-2; TRBD1 matches 8 bases. Germline V CDR1 and CDR2: KGHDR, SFDVKD. The CDR3 has 14 amino acids. CDR3 in DNA: TGTGCCACCAGGGCAGGGGGCGACACAGGGGAGCTGTTTTTT. This gives the protein CATRAGGDTGELFF.

This clone has at least ten counts. This chain joins TRBV2 and TRBJ2-5, with 11 bases identical to TRBD1. Germline assignment: CDR1 SNHLY and CDR2 FYNNEI. The CDR3 consists of 13 residues. V shed 10 bases and J 5 bases; nucleotides not matched to a gene: 6. The CDR3: CATARDRGETQYF. Here the CDR3 DNA reads TGTGCCACAGCCCGGGACAGGGGGGAGACCCAGTACTTC.

Ten or more counts support this clone. This chain uses TRBV30 with TRBJ1-4; 7 bases align to TRBD1. Trimming cost V 3 bases and J 8 bases; bases outside gene matches: 9. This CDR3 contains 14 residues. Germline V gene lookup returns CDR1 GTSNPN and CDR2 SVGIG (reference sequence). CDR3 coding DNA: TGTGCCTGGAGATCGACAGGGTTGGTGGAAAAACTGTTTTTT. Protein product: CAWRSTGLVEKLFF. The full variable domain, rest sourced from reference TRBV30 and TRBJ1-4, is SQTIHQWPATLVQPVGSPLSLECTVEGTSNPNLYWYRQAAGRGLQLLFYSVGIGQISSEVPQNLSASRPQDRQFILSSKKLLLSDSGFYLCAWRSTGLVEKLFFGSGTQLSVL.

Many counts were recorded for this clone. The chain is built from TRBV18 and TRBJ2-7; D is perhaps TRBD1 (6 bases). CDR3 length: 13 residues. Germline-derived CDR1 and CDR2 are KGHSH and LQKENI. V was pared by 0 bases and J by 12 bases, with 15 bases between. The chain's CDR3 is CASSPPQRGGPYF. The CDR3 DNA reads TGTGCCAGCTCACCACCTCAACGAGGGGGTCCGTACTTC.

The chain uses TRBV28 and TRBJ2-6, with D unclear. The V gene's germline CDR1 is MDHEN and CDR2 SYDVKM. V dropped 3 bases and J dropped 2 bases, with 8 bases sitting between them. CDR3 size: 15 residues. DNA of the CDR3: TGTGCCAGCAGTTTCTGGACCCCTGGGGCCAACGTCCTGACTTTC. Translation gives CASSFWTPGANVLTF.

This clone came up many times. The V call is TRBV19, the J call TRBJ1-5, with D perhaps matching TRBD1 (6 bases). The CDR3 totals 13 residues. CDR1 and CDR2 from the germline V gene are LNHDA and SQIVND (reference sequence). With 5 bases removed from V and 3 bases from J, the gap between germline ends came to 8 bases. The CDR3: CASSDRTNQPQHF. The CDR3 bases are TGTGCCAGTAGTGACAGGACCAATCAGCCCCAGCATTTT.

Comments on this clone: A much larger clone lies one base from this, so it may be a read error. DNA for the CDR3: TGTGCCGTCGTGTCCAGGAGGTACCAAGAGACCCAGTACTTC. It is translated as CAVVSRRYQETQYF. This rearrangement joins TRBV28 to TRBJ2-5; TRBD2 might be the D (5 bases). The germline gives CDR1 MDHEN, CDR2 SYDVKM. V was shortened by 11 bases and J by 0 bases, with 16 bases between the two germline ends. This CDR3 contains 14 residues. The entire variable domain, with the rest obtained from reference TRBV28 and TRBJ2-5, is as follows: DVKVTQSSRYLVKRTGEKVFLECVQDMDHENMFWYRQDPGLGLRLIYFSYDVKMKEKGDIPEGYSVSREKKERFSLILESASTNQTSMYLCAVVSRRYQETQYFGPGTRLLVL.